One sample yielded the 10 T cell receptor beta chains listed below, sequenced in a study of T cells after yellow fever vaccination. TCRdb re-called the 5' RACE reads with MiXCR, one entry per CDR3 protein. The table has approximately 250,000 distinct CDR3 sequences, roughly 4% seen once. The sample here was PBMCs, taken 15 days after the yellow fever booster vaccination. The source of these receptors is a young man who received the YFV17D yellow fever vaccine.

This clonotype was picked up many times. The chain employs TRBV24-1 and TRBJ2-1, with 11 bases identical to TRBD2. This CDR3 has 14 residues. V lost 6 bases and J lost 9; bases outside the gene matches: 6. Germline V gene sequence: CDR1 KGHDR, CDR2 SFDVKD. The chain's CDR3 is CATSLAGGRIEQFF. As DNA, the CDR3 is TGTGCCACCAGTCTAGCGGGGGGTCGGATTGAGCAGTTCTTC.

This clonotype has a count of ten or more. This rearrangement joins TRBV7-9 to TRBJ2-5, with D possibly being TRBD1 or TRBD2 (5 bases each). CDR1 is SEHNR and CDR2 is FQNEAQ in the germline V gene (reference sequence). Trimming removed 2 bases at V and 3 bases at J, with 10 bases between. This CDR3 is 14 amino acids long. This CDR3 reads CASSLRDGEETQYF. The CDR3 region has the DNA TGTGCCAGCAGCTTACGGGACGGAGAAGAGACCCAGTACTTC.

The sample holds many counts of this clonotype. CDR3 loop: CASTPGQFISYEQYF. The CDR3, as DNA: TGTGCCAGCACCCCGGGACAGTTTATCTCCTACGAGCAGTACTTC. The rearrangement links TRBV21-1 to TRBJ2-7; the DNA was not compared with TRBD1, the D call given in the table. TRBV21-1 is a listed pseudogene. The CDR3 runs to 15 residues.

This clonotype was observed many times. V and J are TRBV10-3 and TRBJ1-2; D is ambiguous. The CDR3 is made up of 10 amino acids. Per germline, CDR1 ENHRY and CDR2 SYGVKD. V was clipped by 6 bases and J by 8 bases, with 7 bases between them. The CDR3 DNA reads as TGTGCCATCAGGGCGGGAGGCTACACCTTC. Translation: CAIRAGGYTF.

In this sample, this clonotype turned up many times. The chain combines TRBV2 with TRBJ2-1; 9 bases map to TRBD2. CDR1 SNHLY and CDR2 FYNNEI come from the germline V gene. V shed 8 bases and J 4 bases; nucleotides not matched to a gene: 3. The CDR3 consists of 13 residues. In DNA form, the CDR3 reads TGTGCCAGCGGGACTAGCTATTACAATGAGCAGTTCTTC. Translated, it gives CASGTSYYNEQFF. The full variable domain, in which reference TRBV2 and TRBJ2-1 provide the parts outside the CDR3, is EPEVTQTPSHQVTQMGQEVILRCVPISNHLYFYWYRQILGQKVEFLVSFYNNEISEKSEIFDDQFSVERPDGSNFTLKIRSTKLEDSAMYFCASGTSYYNEQFFGPGTRLTVL.

This clonotype was detected ten times or more. This chain uses TRBV5-4 with TRBJ1-1; D remains unclear. The V gene lost 0 bases and the J gene lost 0 bases, with 12 bases spanning the gap. Germline V lookup: CDR1 SGHNT, CDR2 YYREEE (reference sequence). The CDR3 is 16 amino acids. The CDR3: CASSLEAGRLNTEAFF. The CDR3 region has the DNA TGTGCCAGCAGCTTGGAGGCAGGTCGTCTGAACACTGAAGCTTTCTTT.

This clonotype was seen at least ten times. The chain uses TRBV5-1 and TRBJ2-1; D may be TRBD1 or TRBD2 (5 bases each). CDR3 length: 14 amino acids. Germline V gene lookup returns CDR1 SGHRS and CDR2 YFSETQ. V was trimmed by 4 bases and J by 6 bases, leaving 14 bases between them. The CDR3 coding sequence is TGCGCCAGCAGCATGGGACGGTCAGGCAATGAGCAGTTCTTC. It yields the protein CASSMGRSGNEQFF. The complete variable domain, with remaining parts taken from reference TRBV5-1 and TRBJ2-1, reads KAGVTQTPRYLIKTRGQQVTLSCSPISGHRSVSWYQQTPGQGLQFLFEYFSETQRNKGNFPGRFSGRQFSNSRSEMNVSTLELGDSALYLCASSMGRSGNEQFFGPGTRLTVL.

This clonotype was seen ten or more times. The chain employs TRBV5-5 and TRBJ1-2; possibly TRBD1 for D (5 bases). From germline, CDR1 is SGHKS and CDR2 YYEKEE (reference sequence). The CDR3 spans 12 residues. V gave up 3 bases and J gave up 9 bases, with 12 bases separating them. The CDR3 coding sequence is TGTGCCAGCAGCTGGGACTCGGATCGCTACACCTTC. Encoded protein: CASSWDSDRYTF.

This clonotype has more than one count but fewer than ten. The chain combines TRBV20-1 with TRBJ1-1, with D tentatively TRBD1 (5 bases). CDR3 length equals 15 residues. Germline V gives CDR1 DFQATT, CDR2 SNEGSKA (reference sequence). The V end was cut by 1 base, the J end by 0 bases, with 12 bases between. This CDR3 reads CSARGRQIMNTEAFF. The CDR3 DNA reads TGCAGTGCTAGAGGTCGACAGATCATGAACACTGAAGCTTTCTTT.

At least ten counts were recorded for this clonotype. V is TRBV15 and J is TRBJ2-6, with D perhaps matching TRBD1 (5 bases). The germline V and J ends were trimmed by 1 base and 1 base, with 11 bases remaining between them. The CDR3 runs to 17 residues. From germline, CDR1 is LNHNV and CDR2 YYDKDF (reference sequence). Written as DNA, the CDR3 is TGTGCCACCAGCAGAGGGTTTGGGGCGTCTGGGGCCAACGTCCTGACTTTC. Amino acids: CATSRGFGASGANVLTF.